This T cell receptor beta chain was recorded in a study of shared clonotypes between healthy human individuals (dated by TCRdb to the early 2020s). In terms of the full investigation: A couple of women and three men aged 18 to 49 years were included in the cohort. Per donor, three plates each were used for CD4 naive and CD4 memory, two for CD8 naive, and one for CD8 memory. To estimate repertoire size and how much clonotypes are shared between individuals, the study performed deep sequencing of blood TCR repertoires from roughly five healthy adults. Different laboratories and diverse techniques were used to prepare libraries and sequence TCR repertoires, to increase sequencing depth and limit assay-specific biases. Per donor, leukapheresis produced somewhere between about 0.94 and 10 billion PBMCs. The full study reports these points: Clonotypes shared by all four sorted-subset donors showed higher generation probabilities than non-shared clonotypes. Even with the large sequencing depth, rarefaction of the sorted-subset datasets indicated that sequencing was incomplete. The genetic and exposure-history diversity represented was limited by the small number of donors. Pairwise subsampling indicated that sequencing depth was expected to affect the degree of clonotype sharing among donors. About 5% of naive CD4, approximately 3.7% of naive CD8, approximately 2% of memory CD4, and around 0.4% of memory CD8 clonotypes were shared across several donors. Sampling was restricted to blood, and TCR repertoires in tissues likely differ from the TCR repertoires found in blood. Naive subsets generally had larger estimated clonotype richness than memory subsets did.

Healthy HIV-negative adults with no recently reported acute infections or vaccinations were included as donors. Every donor was a Caucasian adult living in Nashville, Tennessee, USA. CD4+ T cells were enriched by magnetic negative selection, after which naive cells were positively selected on CD45RA and the negative fraction was taken as the memory subset. Blood was collected by leukapheresis, and PBMCs were isolated by Ficoll-Histopaque density gradient centrifugation and then cryopreserved in liquid nitrogen vapor phase. Analytical flow cytometry was used to check the purity and quantity of each magnetically sorted T cell population. From each sorted fraction, genomic DNA was isolated and quantified by UV absorbance on a Nanodrop 2000c. The junction carries 10 bases between V and J, which are trimmed by 2 bases and 4 bases respectively. CDR1 is given as SGHDT and CDR2 as YYEEEE, both from the germline V gene. Including the terminal cysteine and phenylalanine, the CDR3 comprises 14 residues. The entry retains the CDR3 DNA only, 42 bases that are in frame from base 1.

For this clone: Its antigen remains undetermined. No base-level quality is on record; no much larger clone is a single base apart.

Using the deep immunoSEQ assay, TCR CDR3 regions were amplified from genomic DNA by multiplex PCR. Genomic DNA extracted from each cell subset was distributed evenly over all wells of several immunoSEQ 96-well plates, and each plate served as one replicate. Each replicate PCR for sorted subsets received roughly 200 ng genomic DNA, equal to about 29,000 T cell genomes. Purified libraries were quantified with a Qubit 3.0 fluorometer, sized on a Bioanalyzer 2100, and re-quantified with the KAPA Library Quantification kit. A separate single-read 150-cycle Illumina NextSeq 550 flow cell was used to sequence each immunoSEQ 96-well plate. Under the source paper's analysis protocol: Because the immunoSEQ output held only junctional sequences and lacked quality scores, the filtering could not match the filtering applied to full-length reads. To assign V/J genes and CDR3, sequences were annotated using PyIR, a Python wrapper for IgBLAST v1.9, with IMGT germline references. Reads were removed for weak V/J assignments (E-value above 1e-6), missing CDR3, stop codons, out-of-frame junctions, or ambiguous translated residues. A V3J clonotype was defined by an identical inferred V gene, J gene, and CDR3 amino acid sequence. Percentage overlap between repertoires was calculated by dividing the number of shared unique clonotypes by the size of the smaller repertoire. Three approaches were used to assess repertoire richness: RTK rarefaction, the Chao1 estimator, and Recon v2.1 estimates of unobserved clonotypes. OLGA was used to compute generation probabilities for all TCRbeta clonotypes that the gDNA method yielded from four donors. Imported from immuneACCESS, the table was reduced by TCRdb to in-frame sequences with V and J called. These copies leave out some clones; in studies compared against another copy, an unresolved V gene accounts for under half, and the cause of the remainder is not known. V, J and clone size derive from that table, while D and trimming were established from the DNA sequence. The sample records 600,000 to 700,000 clones, around 73% of which are singletons. The ten largest clones add up to around 2% of the sample.

This receptor was taken from a woman in her twenties or thirties in good health. The sequence links TRBV5-6 to TRBJ1-5; no D gene call is confident. Sequenced material: memory CD4+ T cells sorted from blood. Explained via the paper, the cell subset or site label denotes: CD45RA-negative fraction. The bases read TGTGCCAGCAGCTTCCGGGCCCCAAATCAGCCCCAGCATTTT. Its translation is CASSFRAPNQPQHF.